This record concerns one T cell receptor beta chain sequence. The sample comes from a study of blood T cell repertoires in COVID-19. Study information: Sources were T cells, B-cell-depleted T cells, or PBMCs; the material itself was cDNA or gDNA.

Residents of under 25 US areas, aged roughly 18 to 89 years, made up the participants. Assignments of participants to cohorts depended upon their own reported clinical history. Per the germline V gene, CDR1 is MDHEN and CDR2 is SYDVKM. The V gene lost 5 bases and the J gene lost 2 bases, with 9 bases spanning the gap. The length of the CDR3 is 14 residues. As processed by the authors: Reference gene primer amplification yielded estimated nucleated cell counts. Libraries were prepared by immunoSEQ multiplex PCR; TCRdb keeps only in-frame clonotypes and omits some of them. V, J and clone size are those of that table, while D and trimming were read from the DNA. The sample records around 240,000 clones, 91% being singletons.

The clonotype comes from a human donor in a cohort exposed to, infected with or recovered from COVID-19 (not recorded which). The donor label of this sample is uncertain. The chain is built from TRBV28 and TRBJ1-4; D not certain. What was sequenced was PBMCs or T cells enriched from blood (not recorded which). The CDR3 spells CASSPFPTNEKLFF. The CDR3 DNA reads TGTGCCAGCAGTCCCTTTCCCACTAATGAAAAACTGTTTTTT.